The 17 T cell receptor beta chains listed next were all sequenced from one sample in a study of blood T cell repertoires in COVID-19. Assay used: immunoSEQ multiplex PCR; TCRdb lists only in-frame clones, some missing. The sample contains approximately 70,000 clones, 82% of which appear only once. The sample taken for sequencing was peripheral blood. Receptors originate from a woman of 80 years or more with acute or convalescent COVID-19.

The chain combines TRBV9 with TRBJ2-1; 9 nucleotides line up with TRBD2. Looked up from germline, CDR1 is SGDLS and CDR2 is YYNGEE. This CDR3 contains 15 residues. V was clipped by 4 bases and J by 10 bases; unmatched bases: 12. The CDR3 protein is CASSTGTSTTGEQFF. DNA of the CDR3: TGTGCCAGCAGCACCGGGACTAGCACAACCGGGGAGCAGTTCTTC. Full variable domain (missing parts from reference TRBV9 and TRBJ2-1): DSGVTQTPKHLITATGQRVTLRCSPRSGDLSVYWYQQSLDQGLQFLIQYYNGEERAKGNILERFSAQQFPDLHSELNLSSLELGDSALYFCASSTGTSTTGEQFFGPGTRLTVL.

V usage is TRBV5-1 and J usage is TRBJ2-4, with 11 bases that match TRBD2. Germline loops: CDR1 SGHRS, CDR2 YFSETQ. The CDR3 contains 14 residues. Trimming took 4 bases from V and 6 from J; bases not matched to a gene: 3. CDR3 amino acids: CASSPGTSGNIQYF. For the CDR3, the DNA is TGCGCCAGCAGCCCCGGGACTAGCGGAAACATTCAGTACTTC.

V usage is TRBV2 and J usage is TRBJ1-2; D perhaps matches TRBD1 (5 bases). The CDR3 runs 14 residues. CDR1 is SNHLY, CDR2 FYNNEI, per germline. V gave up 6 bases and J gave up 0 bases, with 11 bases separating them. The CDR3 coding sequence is TGTGCCAGCAGGGAACAGGCAGCTAACTATGGCTACACCTTC. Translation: CASREQAANYGYTF.

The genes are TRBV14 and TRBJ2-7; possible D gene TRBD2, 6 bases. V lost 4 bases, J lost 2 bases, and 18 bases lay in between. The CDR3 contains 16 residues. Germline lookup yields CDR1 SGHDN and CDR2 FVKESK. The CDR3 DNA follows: TGTGCCAGCAGCCCCCTCGTTGGGCTAGCGACCTACGAGCAGTACTTC. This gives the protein CASSPLVGLATYEQYF.

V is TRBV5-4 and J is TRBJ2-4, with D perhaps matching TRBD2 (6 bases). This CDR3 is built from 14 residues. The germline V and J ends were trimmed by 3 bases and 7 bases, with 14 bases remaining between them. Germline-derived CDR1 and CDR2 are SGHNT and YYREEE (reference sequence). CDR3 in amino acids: CASSSRLVDNIQYF. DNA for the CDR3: TGTGCCAGCAGCTCGAGACTAGTAGATAACATTCAGTACTTC.

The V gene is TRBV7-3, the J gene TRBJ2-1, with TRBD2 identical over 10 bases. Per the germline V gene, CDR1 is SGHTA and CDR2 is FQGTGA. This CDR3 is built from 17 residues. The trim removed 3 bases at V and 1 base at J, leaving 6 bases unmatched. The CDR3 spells CASSFSGRAGSYNEQFF. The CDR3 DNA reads TGTGCCAGCAGCTTCAGCGGGAGGGCCGGGTCCTACAATGAGCAGTTCTTC.

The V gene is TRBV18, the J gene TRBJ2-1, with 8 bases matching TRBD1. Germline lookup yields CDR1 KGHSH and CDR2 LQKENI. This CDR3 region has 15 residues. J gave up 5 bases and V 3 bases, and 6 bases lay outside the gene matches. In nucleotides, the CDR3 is TGTGCCAGCTCACCTGGACAGGGAATGCACAATGAGCAGTTCTTC. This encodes CASSPGQGMHNEQFF.

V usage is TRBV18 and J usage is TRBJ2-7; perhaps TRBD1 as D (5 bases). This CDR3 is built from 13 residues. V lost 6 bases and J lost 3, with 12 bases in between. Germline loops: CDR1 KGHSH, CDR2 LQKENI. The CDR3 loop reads CASSAGQSYEQYF. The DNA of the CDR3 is TGTGCCAGCTCCGCAGGGCAGAGCTACGAGCAGTACTTC.

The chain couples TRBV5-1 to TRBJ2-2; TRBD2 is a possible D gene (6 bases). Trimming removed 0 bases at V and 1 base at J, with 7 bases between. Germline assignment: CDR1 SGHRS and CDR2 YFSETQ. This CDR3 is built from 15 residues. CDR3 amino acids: CASSLGGKNTGELFF. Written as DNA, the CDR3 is TGCGCCAGCAGCTTGGGCGGGAAGAACACCGGGGAGCTGTTTTTT.

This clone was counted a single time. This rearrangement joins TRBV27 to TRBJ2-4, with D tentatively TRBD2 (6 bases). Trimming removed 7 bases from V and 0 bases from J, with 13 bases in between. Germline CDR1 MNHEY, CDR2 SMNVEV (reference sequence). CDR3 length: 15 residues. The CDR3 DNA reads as TGTGCCAGCACACCGCGGGGCCTAGCCAAAAACATTCAGTACTTC. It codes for CASTPRGLAKNIQYF.

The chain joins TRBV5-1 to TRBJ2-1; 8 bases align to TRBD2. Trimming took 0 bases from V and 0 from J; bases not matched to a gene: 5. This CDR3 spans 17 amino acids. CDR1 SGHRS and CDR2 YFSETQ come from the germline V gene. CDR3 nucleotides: TGCGCCAGCAGCTTGGGTGGCGGGGGGAGCTCCTACAATGAGCAGTTCTTC. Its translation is CASSLGGGGSSYNEQFF.

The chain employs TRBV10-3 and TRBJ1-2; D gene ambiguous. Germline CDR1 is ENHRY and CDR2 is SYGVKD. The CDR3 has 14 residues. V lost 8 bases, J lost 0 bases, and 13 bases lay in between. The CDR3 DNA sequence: TGTGCCATCGGCGGTATACCCACTAACTATGGCTACACCTTC. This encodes CAIGGIPTNYGYTF.

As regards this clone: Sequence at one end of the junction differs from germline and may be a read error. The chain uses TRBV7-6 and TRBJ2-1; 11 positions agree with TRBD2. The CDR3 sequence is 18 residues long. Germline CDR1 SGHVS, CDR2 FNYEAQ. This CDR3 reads CASSFALLAGVTYSEQFF. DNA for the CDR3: TGTGCCAGCAGCTTTGCCCTACTAGCGGGGGTTACCTACAGTGAGCAGTTCTTC.

CDR3 bases: TGTGCCAGCAGCTTGGCCCGGGGGACTAGCGGGAGGAAGCTGGTAGAGTACTTC. As protein: CASSLARGTSGRKLVEYF. This chain joins TRBV5-5 and TRBJ2-7; 15 positions agree with TRBD2. The V segment lost 0 bases and the J segment 11 bases; nucleotides outside the gene matches: 15. The CDR3 has 18 residues. Per the germline V gene, CDR1 is SGHKS and CDR2 is YYEKEE (reference sequence).

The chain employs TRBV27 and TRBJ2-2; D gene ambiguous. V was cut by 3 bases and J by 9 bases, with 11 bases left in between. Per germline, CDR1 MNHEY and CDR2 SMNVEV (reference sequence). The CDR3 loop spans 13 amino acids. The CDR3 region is CASSFLGVRELFF. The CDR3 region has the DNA TGTGCCAGCAGTTTTCTCGGAGTCCGGGAGCTGTTTTTT.

The CDR3 region is CASRGGQGNIQYF. The CDR3 bases are TGCGCCAGCCGCGGTGGGCAGGGTAACATTCAGTACTTC. The chain recombines TRBV10-2 with TRBJ2-4; D possibly corresponds to TRBD1 (5 bases). The CDR3 runs 13 residues. V shed 8 bases and J shed 7 bases, with 15 bases lying between them. Germline-derived CDR1 and CDR2 are WSHSY and SAAADI.

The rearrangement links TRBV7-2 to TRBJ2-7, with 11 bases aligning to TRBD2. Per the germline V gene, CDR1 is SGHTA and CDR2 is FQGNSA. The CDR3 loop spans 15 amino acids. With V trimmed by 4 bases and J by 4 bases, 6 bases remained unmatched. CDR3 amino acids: CASSSSLAGVYEQYF. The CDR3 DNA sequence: TGTGCCAGCAGCTCGTCACTAGCGGGAGTTTACGAGCAGTACTTC. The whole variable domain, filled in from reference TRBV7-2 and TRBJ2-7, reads GAGVSQSPSNKVTEKGKDVELRCDPISGHTALYWYRQSLGQGLEFLIYFQGNSAPDKSGLPSDRFSAERTGGSVSTLTIQRTQQEDSAVYLCASSSSLAGVYEQYFGPGTRLTVT.